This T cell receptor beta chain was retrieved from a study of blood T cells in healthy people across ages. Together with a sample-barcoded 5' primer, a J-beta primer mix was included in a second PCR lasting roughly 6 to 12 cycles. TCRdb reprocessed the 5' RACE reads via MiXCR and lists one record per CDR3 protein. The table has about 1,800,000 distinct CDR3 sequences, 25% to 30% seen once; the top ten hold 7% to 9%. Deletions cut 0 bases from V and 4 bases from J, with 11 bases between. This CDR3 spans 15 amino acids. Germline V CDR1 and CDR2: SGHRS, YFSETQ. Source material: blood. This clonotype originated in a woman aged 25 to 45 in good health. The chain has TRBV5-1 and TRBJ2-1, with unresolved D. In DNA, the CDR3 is TGCGCCAGCAGCTTGGTTGGGGAAAAATACAATGAGCAGTTCTTC. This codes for CASSLVGEKYNEQFF.